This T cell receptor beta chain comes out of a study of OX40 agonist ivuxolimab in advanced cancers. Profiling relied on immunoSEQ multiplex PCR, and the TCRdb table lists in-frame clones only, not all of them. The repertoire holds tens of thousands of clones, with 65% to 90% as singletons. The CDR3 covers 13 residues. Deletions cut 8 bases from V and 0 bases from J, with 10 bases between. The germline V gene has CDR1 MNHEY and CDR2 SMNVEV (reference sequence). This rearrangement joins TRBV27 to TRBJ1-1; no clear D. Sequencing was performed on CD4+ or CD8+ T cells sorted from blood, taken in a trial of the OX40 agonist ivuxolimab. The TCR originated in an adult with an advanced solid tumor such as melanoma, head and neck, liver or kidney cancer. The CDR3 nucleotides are TGTGCCAGCCGGAGAGCCCTGAACACTGAAGCTTTCTTT. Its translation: CASRRALNTEAFF.